These 9 T cell receptor beta chains came from one sample sequenced in a study of blood T cell repertoires in COVID-19. This table comes from immunoSEQ multiplex PCR, and its TCRdb copy is limited to in-frame clones, with some not included. The data contain 100,000 to 150,000 clones, more than 75% of them singletons. What was sequenced was peripheral blood. These receptors came from a man aged 70 or older with active COVID-19.

The sample holds one count of this clone. J is TRBJ1-1 and V is TRBV19; no clear D gene. The germline V gene has CDR1 LNHDA and CDR2 SQIVND (reference sequence). This CDR3 is built from 13 residues. V was clipped by 3 bases and J by 4 bases, with 9 bases between them. CDR3 in amino acids: CASSISRFTEAFF. CDR3 nucleotide sequence: TGTGCCAGTAGTATCTCTCGTTTCACTGAAGCTTTCTTT.

The CDR3 DNA sequence: TGTGCCAGCAGCAGGACCCGGGACAGGGTCGAGCAGTACTTC. It is translated as CASSRTRDRVEQYF. The rearrangement links TRBV5-4 to TRBJ2-7; 9 bases fit TRBD1. V lost 4 bases and J lost 6; bases outside the gene matches: 8. The V gene's germline CDR1 is SGHNT and CDR2 YYREEE (reference sequence). The CDR3 covers 14 residues.

The chain is built from TRBV19 and TRBJ2-2, with TRBD1 matching over 10 bases. The CDR3 contains 15 residues. Germline trimming cut 4 bases from V and 3 bases from J; bases unmatched to any gene: 2. The germline V gene encodes CDR1 LNHDA and CDR2 SQIVND (reference sequence). The CDR3 loop is CASSTGTGDTGELFF. The CDR3 coding sequence is TGTGCCAGTAGTACCGGGACAGGGGACACCGGGGAGCTGTTTTTT.

This clone was found a few times. V gene TRBV4-3 combines with J gene TRBJ1-4, with D tentatively TRBD1 (6 bases). CDR3 size: 19 residues. The V end lost 0 bases, the J end lost 1 base, and 18 bases lay between the germline ends. Germline V gene lookup returns CDR1 LGHNA and CDR2 YSLEER. The CDR3 loop is CASSQDPAGAGGTNEKLFF. The CDR3 DNA sequence: TGCGCCAGCAGCCAAGACCCCGCGGGGGCGGGAGGAACTAATGAAAAACTGTTTTTT.

The chain recombines TRBV2 with TRBJ1-5, with no clear D. The length of the CDR3 is 14 residues. The germline V and J ends were trimmed by 6 bases and 1 base, with 10 bases remaining between them. Germline-derived CDR1 and CDR2 are SNHLY and FYNNEI. The CDR3 DNA reads TGTGCCAGCAGCGAACAGCGAAGCAATCAGCCCCAGCATTTT. Translating it yields CASSEQRSNQPQHF.

A remark on this clone: The same CDR3 arises from other DNA sequences in this sample as well. The rearrangement joins TRBV5-1 to TRBJ2-7; TRBD1 matches at 9 bases. The CDR3 has 14 residues. In germline, CDR1 is SGHRS, CDR2 YFSETQ. V was pared by 4 bases and J by 3 bases, with 5 bases of the junction left unmatched. This CDR3 is CASSPGQGSYEQYF. CDR3 nucleotides: TGCGCCAGCAGCCCCGGACAGGGGAGCTACGAGCAGTACTTC.

The V call is TRBV7-9, the J call TRBJ1-4; 9 nucleotides agree with TRBD1. With V trimmed by 1 base and J by 3 bases, 3 bases remained unmatched. CDR3 length: 16 amino acids. CDR1 is SEHNR, CDR2 FQNEAQ, per germline (reference sequence). This CDR3 is CASSLGDRAANEKLFF. DNA for the CDR3: TGTGCCAGCAGCTTAGGGGACAGGGCGGCTAATGAAAAACTGTTTTTT.

This clone was seen only a few times. The chain carries TRBV29-1 and TRBJ2-7; 9 bases map to TRBD1. Germline-derived CDR1 and CDR2 are SQVTM and ANQGSEA. V shed 6 bases, J shed 3 bases, and the junction held 3 bases outside the gene matches. This CDR3 contains 12 residues. The CDR3 loop reads CSVQGANYEQYF. The CDR3 nucleotides are TGCAGCGTACAGGGGGCCAACTACGAGCAGTACTTC.

This clone was picked up one time. The genes are TRBV5-6 and TRBJ2-3; D unclear. Germline V CDR1 and CDR2: SGHDT, YYEEEE. The V gene lost 0 bases and the J gene lost 6 bases, with 11 bases spanning the gap. There are 14 residues in the CDR3. CDR3 region: CASSLVSGTDTQYF. In DNA, the CDR3 is TGTGCCAGCAGCTTGGTTTCGGGTACGGATACGCAGTATTTT.